The entry below gives a single T cell receptor beta chain sequence along with its context. What it binds is unknown. Trimming stripped 0 bases from V and 14 bases from J, with 23 bases between. The CDR3 is 17 residues long. Germline CDR1 SGHDN, CDR2 FVKESK. The data derive from a study of naive and memory T cell subsets. From the second PCR step, alpha and beta chains were amplified apart. Four subsets defined by CD45RA and CD27 were sorted after CD3, CD4, CD8 and live/dead staining. An equimolar mix of two oligonucleotides served as the beta constant-region primer for TRBC1 and TRBC2. The ligated cDNA underwent four PCR rounds using SP2 and nested alpha and beta constant-region primers. MiXCR, applied by TCRdb to the UMI-ligation and nested PCR reads, yields one record per CDR3 protein. Found here are over 110,000 distinct CDR3 sequences, roughly a fifth of them singletons; the top ten hold about 0.63%.

Findings of the study overall: Possibly reflecting memory cells re-expressing CD45RA, a few larger clonotypes occurred in naive repertoires, especially CD8.

The clonotype comes from a human donor in good health. Material for sequencing was naive CD8+ T cells from blood. This chain connects TRBV14 to TRBJ1-6; tentative D call: TRBD1 (5 bases). CDR3 DNA: TGTGCCAGCAGCCAAGATTATTCAGGATCGAGCAGAGGGGCCCTCCACTTT. It yields the protein CASSQDYSGSSRGALHF.